Only a few counts were recorded for the clone carrying this T cell receptor (beta chain). Its matching antigen is unknown. Individual cDNA molecules each received unique molecular identifiers attached to them. TCRdb re-analysed the 5' RACE reads in MiXCR, keeping a single row per CDR3 protein. The sample lists around 68,000 distinct CDR3 sequences, around an eighth seen once, with about 1.3% in the top ten. This CDR3 has 14 amino acids. From germline, CDR1 is SNHLY and CDR2 FYNNEI. V gave up 2 bases and J gave up 4 bases, with 11 bases separating them. This entry belongs to a study of early T cells in non-severe SARS-CoV-2 infection. Study at large: Chains stayed unpaired after sequencing of bulk RNA from unsorted whole blood.

Points from the study as a whole: Matching against VDJdb likely underestimated virus-specific expansions, favoring anti-spike CD8.

Sequences were derived from whole blood, sampled at baseline. The chain is built from TRBV2 and TRBJ1-2; possibly TRBD1 for D (5 bases). This clonotype was obtained from an adult who was a healthcare worker with PCR-confirmed SARS-CoV-2 infection or an uninfected control (not recorded which). The CDR3: CASSEYTGTYGYTF. CDR3 nucleotide sequence: TGTGCCAGCAGTGAATATACCGGGACCTATGGCTACACCTTC.